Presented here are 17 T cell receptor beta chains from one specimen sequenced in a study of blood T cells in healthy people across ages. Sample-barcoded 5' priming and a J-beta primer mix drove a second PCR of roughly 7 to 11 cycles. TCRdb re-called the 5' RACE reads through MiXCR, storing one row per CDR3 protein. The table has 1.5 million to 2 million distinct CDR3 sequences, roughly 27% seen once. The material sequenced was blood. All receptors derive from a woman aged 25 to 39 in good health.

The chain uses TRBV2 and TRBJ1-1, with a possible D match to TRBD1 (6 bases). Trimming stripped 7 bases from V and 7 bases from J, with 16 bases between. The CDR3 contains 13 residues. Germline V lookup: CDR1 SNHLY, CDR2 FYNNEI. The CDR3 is CASIPDGGREAFF. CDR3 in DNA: TGTGCCAGCATCCCGGACGGGGGCCGTGAAGCTTTCTTT.

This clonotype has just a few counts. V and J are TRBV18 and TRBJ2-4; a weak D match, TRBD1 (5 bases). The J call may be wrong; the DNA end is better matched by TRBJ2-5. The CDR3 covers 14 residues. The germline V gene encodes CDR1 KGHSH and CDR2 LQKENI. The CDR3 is CASSPVNRKETQYF. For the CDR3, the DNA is TGTGCCAGCTCACCAGTAAACAGGAAAGAGACCCAGTACTTC.

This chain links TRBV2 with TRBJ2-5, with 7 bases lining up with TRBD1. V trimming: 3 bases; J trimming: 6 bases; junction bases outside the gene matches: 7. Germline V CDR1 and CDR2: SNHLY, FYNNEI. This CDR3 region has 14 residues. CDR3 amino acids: CASSESGQSKTQYF. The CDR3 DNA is TGTGCCAGCAGTGAGTCGGGACAGTCCAAGACCCAGTACTTC.

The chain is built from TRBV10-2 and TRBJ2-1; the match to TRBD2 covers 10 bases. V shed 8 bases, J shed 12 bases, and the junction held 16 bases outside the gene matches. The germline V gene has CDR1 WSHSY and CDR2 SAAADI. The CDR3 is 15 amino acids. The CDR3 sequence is CASGQAGGQLSGQFF. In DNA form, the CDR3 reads TGCGCCAGCGGACAAGCGGGGGGGCAATTATCGGGGCAGTTCTTC.

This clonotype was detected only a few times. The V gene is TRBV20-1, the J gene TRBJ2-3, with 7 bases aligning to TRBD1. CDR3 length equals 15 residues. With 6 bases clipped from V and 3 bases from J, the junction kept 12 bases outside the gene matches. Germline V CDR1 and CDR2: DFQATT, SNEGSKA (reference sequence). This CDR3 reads CSADSTGDPTDTQYF. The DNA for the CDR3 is TGCAGTGCGGACTCAACAGGGGATCCGACAGATACGCAGTATTTT.

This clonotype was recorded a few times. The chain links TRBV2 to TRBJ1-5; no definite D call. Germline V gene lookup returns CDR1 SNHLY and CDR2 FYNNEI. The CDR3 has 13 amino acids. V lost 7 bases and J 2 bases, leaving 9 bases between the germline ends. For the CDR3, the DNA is TGTGCCAGCACAACCCAGCGCAATCAGCCCCAGCATTTT. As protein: CASTTQRNQPQHF.

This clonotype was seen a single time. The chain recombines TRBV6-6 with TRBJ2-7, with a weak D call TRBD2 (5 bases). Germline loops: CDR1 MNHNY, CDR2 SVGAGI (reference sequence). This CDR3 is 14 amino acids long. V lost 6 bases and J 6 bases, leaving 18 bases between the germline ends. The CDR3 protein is CASSPGLSALEQYF. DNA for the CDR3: TGTGCCAGCAGCCCCGGACTCTCTGCCCTCGAGCAGTACTTC.

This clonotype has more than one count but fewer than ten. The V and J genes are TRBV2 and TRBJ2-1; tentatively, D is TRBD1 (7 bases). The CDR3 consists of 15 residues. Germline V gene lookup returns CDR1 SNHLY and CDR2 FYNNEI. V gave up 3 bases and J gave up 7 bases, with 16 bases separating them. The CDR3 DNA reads TGTGCCAGCAGTGATGGAGGGGGCTTTGGGAATGAGCAGTTCTTC. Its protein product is CASSDGGGFGNEQFF.

CDR3 sequence (DNA): TGTGCCAGCAGCTTCGTTCCGGGACTAGTGGAGCAGTACTTC. As protein: CASSFVPGLVEQYF. V and J are TRBV7-2 and TRBJ2-5, with 8 positions matching TRBD2. V shed 3 bases and J 11 bases; nucleotides not matched to a gene: 11. CDR1 is SGHTA, CDR2 FQGNSA, per germline. CDR3 size: 14 residues.

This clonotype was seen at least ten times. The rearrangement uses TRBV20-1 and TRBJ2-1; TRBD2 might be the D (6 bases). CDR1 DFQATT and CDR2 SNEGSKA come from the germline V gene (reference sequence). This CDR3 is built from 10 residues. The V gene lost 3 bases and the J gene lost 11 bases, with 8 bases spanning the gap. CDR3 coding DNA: TGCAGTGCTAGTGCGGGGAAGCAGTTCTTC. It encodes CSASAGKQFF.

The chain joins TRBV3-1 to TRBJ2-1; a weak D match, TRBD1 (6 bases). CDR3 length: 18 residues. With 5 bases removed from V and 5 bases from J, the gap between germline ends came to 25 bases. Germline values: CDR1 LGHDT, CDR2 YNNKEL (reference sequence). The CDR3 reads CASSLFKPAGALNNEQFF. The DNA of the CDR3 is TGTGCCAGCAGCTTATTTAAGCCGGCAGGGGCCCTAAACAATGAGCAGTTCTTC.

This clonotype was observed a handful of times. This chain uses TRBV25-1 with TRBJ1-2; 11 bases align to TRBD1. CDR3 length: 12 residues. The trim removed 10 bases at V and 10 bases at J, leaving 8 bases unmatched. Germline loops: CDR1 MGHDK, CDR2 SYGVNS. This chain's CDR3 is CATQDRGLDYTF. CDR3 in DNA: TGTGCCACCCAGGACAGGGGGCTTGACTACACCTTC.

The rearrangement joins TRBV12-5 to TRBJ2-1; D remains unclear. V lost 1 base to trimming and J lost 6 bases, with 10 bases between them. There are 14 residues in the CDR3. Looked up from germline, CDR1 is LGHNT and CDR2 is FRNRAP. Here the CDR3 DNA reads TGTGCTAGTGGTTTGGGTTCTGCTAGCAATGAGCAGTTCTTC. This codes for CASGLGSASNEQFF. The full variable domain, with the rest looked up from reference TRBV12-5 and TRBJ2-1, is DARVTQTPRHKVTEMGQEVTMRCQPILGHNTVFWYRQTMMQGLELLAYFRNRAPLDDSGMPKDRFSAEMPDATLATLKIQPSEPRDSAVYFCASGLGSASNEQFFGPGTRLTVL.

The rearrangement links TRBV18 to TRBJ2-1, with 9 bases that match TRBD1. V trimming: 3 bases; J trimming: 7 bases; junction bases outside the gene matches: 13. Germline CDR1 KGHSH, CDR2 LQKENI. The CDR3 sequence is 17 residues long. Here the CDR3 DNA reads TGTGCCAGCTCACCCCTCGTGGGACAGGGAGGAGGGAATGAGCAGTTCTTC. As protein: CASSPLVGQGGGNEQFF.

CDR3 amino acids: CSALPLTSGGADEQFF. In nucleotides, the CDR3 is TGCAGTGCTCTCCCCCTAACTAGCGGGGGGGCCGATGAGCAGTTCTTC. V and J are TRBV20-1 and TRBJ2-1; 13 nucleotides agree with TRBD2. Trimming at V came to 5 bases and at J to 8 bases, leaving 12 bases not matched to a gene. This CDR3 has 16 amino acids. From germline, CDR1 is DFQATT and CDR2 SNEGSKA (reference sequence).

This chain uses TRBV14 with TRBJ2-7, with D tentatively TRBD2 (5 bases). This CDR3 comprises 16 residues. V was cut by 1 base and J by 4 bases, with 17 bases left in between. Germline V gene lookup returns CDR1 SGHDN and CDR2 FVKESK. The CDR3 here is CASSQVLGLRTYEQYF. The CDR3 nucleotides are TGTGCCAGCAGCCAAGTCCTCGGACTCCGGACGTACGAGCAGTACTTC.

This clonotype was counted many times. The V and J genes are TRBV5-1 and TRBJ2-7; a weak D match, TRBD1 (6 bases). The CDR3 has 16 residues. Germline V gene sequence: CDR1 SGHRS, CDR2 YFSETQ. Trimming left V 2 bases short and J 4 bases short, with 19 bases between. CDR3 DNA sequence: TGCGCCAGCAGCTTACAAACCGGGACACGATATTACGAGCAGTACTTC. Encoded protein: CASSLQTGTRYYEQYF.